Shown below are 14 T cell receptor beta chains from a single sample sequenced in a study of blood T cell repertoires in COVID-19. TCRdb keeps only in-frame clones here, not all; method: immunoSEQ multiplex PCR. The data show about 400,000 clones, with 86% seen just once and roughly 6.6% held by the top ten. Sequenced: peripheral blood. These receptors all stem from an older woman with COVID-19, enrolled during active disease.

This clone was seen a few times. The rearrangement links TRBV18 to TRBJ1-3, with a weak D call TRBD1 (5 bases). The CDR3 has 15 residues. Trimming pared 2 bases from V and 2 bases from J, leaving 10 bases between. Germline CDR1 reads KGHSH; CDR2 reads LQKENI. The CDR3, as DNA: TGTGCCAGCTCACCAAGGTCAGGGCCTGGAAACACCATATATTTT. This translates into CASSPRSGPGNTIYF. Looking up the rest from reference TRBV18 and TRBJ1-3 gives the full variable domain: NAGVMQNPRHLVRRRGQEARLRCSPMKGHSHVYWYRQLPEEGLKFMVYLQKENIIDESGMPKERFSAEFPKEGPSILRIQQVVRGDSAAYFCASSPRSGPGNTIYFGEGSWLTVV.

The rearrangement links TRBV29-1 to TRBJ1-2; TRBD1 matches 8 bases. CDR1 and CDR2 (germline): SQVTM, ANQGSEA. Trimming removed 1 base from V and 6 bases from J; junction bases left unmatched: 13. CDR3 size: 16 residues. The CDR3 sequence: CSVEAGQGEWKHGYTF. CDR3 DNA sequence: TGCAGCGTTGAAGCTGGACAGGGAGAGTGGAAGCATGGCTACACCTTC.

CDR3 in DNA: TGTGCCAGCAGGCAAAGCGGGAGAGGGGGTCACACTGAAGCTTTCTTT. It yields the protein CASRQSGRGGHTEAFF. The gene calls are TRBV3-1 (or the pseudogene TRBV3-2) and TRBJ1-1, with D possibly TRBD1 on 6 matching bases. Per germline, CDR1 LGHDT and CDR2 YNNKEL (reference sequence). The CDR3 sequence is 16 residues long. V lost 6 bases and J lost 3, with 20 bases in between.

The gene calls are TRBV30 and TRBJ1-2; 9 nucleotides align to TRBD1. The trim removed 0 bases at V and 3 bases at J, leaving 2 bases unmatched. The CDR3 sequence is 14 residues long. The germline gives CDR1 GTSNPN, CDR2 SVGIG (reference sequence). The CDR3 spells CAWSVQGAHYGYTF. For the CDR3, the DNA is TGTGCCTGGAGTGTACAGGGGGCTCACTATGGCTACACCTTC.

The CDR3 protein is CAISDTSGPEGQFF. In DNA form, the CDR3 reads TGTGCCATCAGTGACACTAGCGGGCCGGAGGGGCAGTTCTTC. The chain couples TRBV10-3 to TRBJ2-1; 9 bases line up with TRBD2. Per the germline V gene, CDR1 is ENHRY and CDR2 is SYGVKD. V lost 3 bases, J lost 12 bases, and 9 bases stayed unmatched. The CDR3 spans 14 residues.

This rearrangement joins TRBV19 to TRBJ2-5, with no clear D. Trimming cost V 5 bases and J 6 bases, with 4 bases left between them. The CDR3 spans 10 residues. Germline values: CDR1 LNHDA, CDR2 SQIVND (reference sequence). The CDR3 DNA follows: TGTGCCAGTAGTCAGAAGACCCAGTACTTC. This gives the protein CASSQKTQYF.

The chain carries TRBV5-4 and TRBJ1-2; D is unresolved. The germline V gene has CDR1 SGHNT and CDR2 YYREEE (reference sequence). There are 13 residues in the CDR3. The V and J ends lost 1 base and 3 bases respectively, with 7 bases between them. CDR3 loop: CASSLLQDYGYTF. The CDR3 coding sequence is TGTGCCAGCAGCTTGCTGCAGGACTATGGCTACACCTTC.

This clone appeared a single time. The chain carries TRBV9 and TRBJ1-1; D is unresolved. V gave up 4 bases and J gave up 3 bases, with 25 bases separating them. The CDR3 spans 18 residues. CDR1 SGDLS and CDR2 YYNGEE come from the germline V gene. In nucleotides, the CDR3 is TGTGCCAGCAGCTCCCACCCGTATCGTTACGGGGTGGACACTGAAGCTTTCTTT. Translating it yields CASSSHPYRYGVDTEAFF.

V is TRBV5-1 and J is TRBJ2-1; D uncertain. The germline V gene has CDR1 SGHRS and CDR2 YFSETQ. The CDR3 loop spans 15 amino acids. Trimming removed 5 bases at V and 5 bases at J, with 17 bases between. The CDR3 nucleotides read TGCGCCAGCAGTAACTATCTTACCCCCAACAATGAGCAGTTCTTC. Protein sequence: CASSNYLTPNNEQFF.

This chain links TRBV5-5 with TRBJ1-2, with 8 bases aligning to TRBD1. Germline trimming cut 0 bases from V and 3 bases from J; bases unmatched to any gene: 10. The germline V gene has CDR1 SGHKS and CDR2 YYEKEE (reference sequence). This CDR3 comprises 17 residues. This CDR3 is CASSLDPTGGGYYGYTF. CDR3 DNA: TGTGCCAGCAGCTTGGACCCCACAGGGGGAGGATACTATGGCTACACCTTC.

This chain connects TRBV2 to TRBJ2-7; D possibly corresponds to TRBD1 (5 bases). V was pared by 6 bases and J by 4 bases, with 13 bases between. This CDR3 is 13 amino acids long. Germline assignment: CDR1 SNHLY and CDR2 FYNNEI. CDR3 in amino acids: CASRPGMPYEQYF. CDR3 in DNA: TGTGCCAGCAGACCAGGGATGCCATACGAGCAGTACTTC.

CDR3 residues: CASSSFLGQGAHEQYF. The CDR3 nucleotides read TGTGCCAGCTCATCCTTCTTGGGACAGGGGGCCCACGAGCAGTACTTC. The chain links TRBV18 to TRBJ2-7; 12 bases are shared with TRBD1. The CDR3 runs to 16 residues. CDR1 KGHSH and CDR2 LQKENI come from the germline V gene. After removal of 5 bases from V and 5 bases from J, the junction contained 10 bases not matched to a gene.

This clone was counted a few times. V usage is TRBV6-1 and J usage is TRBJ2-1; 9 bases match TRBD1. Germline V gene sequence: CDR1 MNHNS, CDR2 SASEGT. The CDR3 spans 15 residues. V lost 5 bases and J lost 4; bases outside the gene matches: 6. In DNA, the CDR3 is TGTGCCAGCAGTATTGGGACAGGGTCATACAATGAGCAGTTCTTC. Translated: CASSIGTGSYNEQFF.

The chain joins TRBV28 to TRBJ1-5, with 10 bases that match TRBD1. This CDR3 is 15 amino acids long. The junction had 6 bases not matched to a gene; V was cut back by 3 bases and J by 7 bases. The germline gives CDR1 MDHEN, CDR2 SYDVKM. In DNA form, the CDR3 reads TGTGCCAGCAGTTTCCGCGGACAGGGGGAACAGCCCCAGCATTTT. It yields the protein CASSFRGQGEQPQHF.